This T cell receptor beta chain was sequenced in a study of cytomegalovirus exposure and HLA in healthy donors. Study in general: Ancestry clustering placed around 80% of some 400 genotyped donors in the Caucasian-associated cluster. Whole-study findings and limits: Rarity marked most TCR sequences, yet some public TCRs occurred in many donors. Apparent HLA restriction characterized most CMV-associated TCR beta chains in a later analysis. Using a false discovery rate of 0.05, a later analysis showed that approximately 16,000 TCR beta sequences were associated with HLA alleles.

This PCR relied on a set of 60 Vbeta primers and 13 Jbeta primers. Clones were read by immunoSEQ multiplex PCR, and TCRdb kept only the in-frame ones, dropping some. Of tens of thousands of clones listed, roughly 80% are singletons. For this clone: Antigen specificity is unknown.

CDR1 and CDR2 (germline): SGHRS, YFSETQ. The CDR3 loop spans 16 amino acids. V gave up 2 bases and J gave up 7 bases; unmatched junction bases: 14. The receptor comes from a girl aged 2 to 10 in good health and CMV-seropositive. The V call is TRBV5-1, the J call TRBJ1-1; 7 bases align to TRBD1. The sequenced material came from PBMCs. The CDR3 here is CASSLRQGGQGGEAFF. Written as DNA, the CDR3 is TGCGCCAGCAGCTTAAGACAGGGAGGACAAGGGGGTGAAGCTTTCTTT.